These T cell receptor beta chains were read from a single sample in a study of naive and memory T cell subsets. From the UMI-ligation and nested PCR reads, TCRdb called clonotypes with MiXCR, one entry per CDR3 protein. This repertoire shows around 160,000 distinct CDR3 sequences, approximately 24% found once; its top ten account for 0.11%. The sample taken for sequencing was naive CD4+ T cells from blood. Receptors were obtained from a human donor in good health. Both conserved end residues are part of each CDR3. Each record gives: J gene, D gene, V gene, clone size, CDR3 DNA, CDR3 protein. A D gene is named only where the DNA matches it firmly. Size is omitted from some rows. Given values are once, few, many or a class for expanded clones.

TRBJ1-1 | - | TRBV12-3/TRBV12-4 | - | TGTGCCAGCAGTTTGTCAGGGGACACTGAAGCTTTCTTT | CASSLSGDTEAFF
TRBJ1-5 | TRBD1 | TRBV7-9 | - | TGTGCCAGCAGCGGACAGGGGGCATATCAGCCCCAGCATTTT | CASSGQGAYQPQHF
TRBJ1-3 | - | TRBV6-1 | few | TGTGCCAGCAGTGAACTATTCGAGACAGGCCCGACCATTCAAAACACCATATATTTT | CASSELFETGPTIQNTIYF
TRBJ1-2 | TRBD1 | TRBV28 | - | TGTGCCAGCAGTGGACCTGGGACAGCTAACTATGGCTACACCTTC | CASSGPGTANYGYTF
TRBJ1-2 | - | TRBV4-3 | few | TGCGCCAGCAGCCAAGAACAGGGTCCCAACTATGGCTACACCTTC | CASSQEQGPNYGYTF
TRBJ2-5 | - | TRBV5-1 | many | TGCGCCAGCAGCTTGGGTACCCCCCTAGAGACCCAGTACTTC | CASSLGTPLETQYF
TRBJ2-3 | TRBD2 | TRBV30 | - | TGTGCCTGGAGTCCCTACCCGACTAGCGGGTTCACAGATACGCAGTATTTT | CAWSPYPTSGFTDTQYF
TRBJ2-7 | - | TRBV3-1 | few | TGTGCCAGCAGCTCCACAAGCGTCGCCTACGAGCAGTACTTC | CASSSTSVAYEQYF
TRBJ2-1 | TRBD2 | TRBV5-1 | - | TGCGCCAGCAGCTCCGACTGGACTAGGAGCAATGAGCAGTTCTTC | CASSSDWTRSNEQFF
TRBJ2-5 | TRBD2 | TRBV29-1 | many | TGCAGCGTGCAACCTAGCGGGCGGGAGACCCAGTACTTC | CSVQPSGRETQYF
TRBJ2-1 | - | TRBV28 | - | TGTGCCAGCACCTACCCTCCTCCCGAGGGCCGCCATGAGCAGTTCTTC | CASTYPPPEGRHEQFF
TRBJ2-5 | - | TRBV14 | - | TGTGCCAGCAGCCACGGGACGGGAGTCCCAGAGACCCAGTACTTC | CASSHGTGVPETQYF
TRBJ2-1 | - | TRBV7-9 | once | TGTGCCAGCAGCTTAGCGGGAGTCCGTGAGCAGTTCTTC | CASSLAGVREQFF
TRBJ1-2 | - | TRBV24-1 | - | TGTGCCACCAGTGACGACTATGGCTACACCTTC | CATSDDYGYTF
TRBJ2-5 | - | TRBV5-1 | - | TGCGCCAGCAGTCAGCAGTTTCAAGAGACCCAGTACTTC | CASSQQFQETQYF
TRBJ2-7 | TRBD2 | TRBV28 | - | TGTGCCAGCAGTGCCTTGGCTAGCGGATTCTACGAGCAGTACTTC | CASSALASGFYEQYF